This T cell receptor beta chain derives from a study of blood T cell repertoires in COVID-19. The wider study: The United States, Italy and Spain supplied acute and convalescent COVID-19 samples.

Method: immunoSEQ multiplex PCR; TCRdb's copy keeps in-frame clones and lacks some. The sample shows roughly 330,000 clones, over 70% of them seen only once. A single count supports this clone. V dropped 2 bases and J dropped 1; count of bases not matched to a gene: 11. This CDR3 is 19 amino acids long. CDR1 and CDR2 from the germline V gene are LGHNA and YNFKEQ. The chain couples TRBV4-2 to TRBJ2-2; 9 bases map to TRBD2. The material sequenced was PBMCs or T cells enriched from blood (not recorded which). The receptor's source is a man younger than 45 who had recovered from COVID-19. The CDR3 region has the DNA TGTGCCAGCAGCCAAAGTAGCGGGGGTTTTAGTGGGAACACCGGGGAGCTGTTTTTT. This encodes CASSQSSGGFSGNTGELFF.